This TCR beta chain emerged from a study of T cells in Graves' hyperthyroidism and ophthalmopathy. Trimming stripped 2 bases from V and 1 base from J, with 12 bases between. Germline CDR1 and CDR2: SGHAT and FQNNGV. CDR3 length: 15 amino acids. In its sample, this clonotype was seen many times. RNA transcripts provided the source from which TCR beta CDR3 regions were amplified. Initially, a first-round RT-PCR of the TCR CDR3 employed the HTBI primer set. A single record per CDR3 protein comes from TCRdb applying MiXCR to the multiplex PCR reads. The sample has around 400,000 distinct CDR3 sequences, less than 20% seen once. The study excluded patients with uncontrolled infection, other autoimmune disease, pregnancy or lactation. The sample, blood from the first hyperthyroidism diagnosis, precedes any ophthalmopathy symptoms.

The specimen sequenced was blood. The chain links TRBV11-2 to TRBJ2-7; the D is unclear. This TCR came from a woman aged 18-29 years with Graves' hyperthyroidism that later progressed to Graves' ophthalmopathy. CDR3 DNA sequence: TGTGCCAGCAGCTTAATGGAAGCGCTTTCCTACGAGCAGTACTTC. It encodes CASSLMEALSYEQYF.